The clone carrying this T cell receptor (beta chain) was counted only a few times. Assay used: immunoSEQ multiplex PCR; TCRdb lists only in-frame clones, some missing. Of over 650,000 clones in the sample, 70% to 90% are singletons; the top ten hold roughly 0.0086%. There are 11 residues in the CDR3. Germline V lookup: CDR1 ENHRY, CDR2 SYGVKD. V gave up 9 bases and J gave up 7 bases, with 12 bases separating them. This record belongs to a study of shared T cell receptors in the human thymus. The sample was also linked to a second study, of human thymus T cells.

Sequencing was performed on thymocytes. The chain joins TRBV10-3 to TRBJ1-2; the D is unclear. The sequence derives from a boy under two years old with a congenital heart defect. The CDR3 region has the DNA TGTGCCATTTACCAGGAAAGTGGCTACACCTTC. Translation gives CAIYQESGYTF.